The clone carrying this T cell receptor (beta chain) turned up a few times. The data originate from a study of blood T cell repertoires in COVID-19. Across the study: T cells, B-cell-depleted T cells, or PBMCs provided the cDNA or gDNA that served as material.

Study processing details: For nucleated cells, counts were estimated from reference gene primer amplification. Measured with immunoSEQ multiplex PCR; TCRdb has only the in-frame clones, and not every one. The DNA gave D and trimming, while V, J and clone size come from that table. The sample holds some 530,000 clones, 70% to 90% seen once. Everyone who took part was roughly 18 to 95 years old, and they came from some 23 US areas. The clonotype originates from a woman in her sixties or seventies who had recovered from COVID-19. Sequencing input: PBMCs or T cells enriched from blood (not recorded which).

CDR3 amino acids: CASSETGQAYGYTF. The DNA for the CDR3 is TGTGCCAGCAGTGAAACGGGACAGGCCTATGGCTACACCTTC. The chain is built from TRBV6-1 and TRBJ1-2; 8 bases fit TRBD1. The CDR3 is made up of 14 amino acids. CDR1 and CDR2 from the germline V gene are MNHNS and SASEGT. The J segment lost 4 bases and the V segment lost 2 bases, leaving 3 bases of the junction unmatched.